Described below is a single T cell receptor (beta chain) sequence and its context. The length of the CDR3 is 11 residues. Trimming pared 4 bases from V and 5 bases from J, leaving 5 bases between. Per the germline V gene, CDR1 is SGDLS and CDR2 is YYNGEE. Enrolled through a virtual design, the participants were between roughly 18 and 89 years of age and came from 24 US areas. Participants had their cohort set by participant-reported clinical history. The repertoire was sequenced with immunoSEQ multiplex PCR; TCRdb's copy has only in-frame clones and lacks some. The sample has approximately 300,000 clones, 90% seen once. This sample is drawn from a study of blood T cell repertoires in COVID-19. Study-wide context: T cells, B-cell-depleted T cells, or PBMCs supplied cDNA or gDNA.

This sequence joins TRBV9 and TRBJ2-3; unclear D gene. The sequencing input was PBMCs or T cells enriched from blood (not recorded which). This receptor was taken from a young woman with acute COVID-19. The DNA of the CDR3 is TGTGCCAGCAGCACCGGAGATACGCAGTATTTT. Its translation: CASSTGDTQYF.